The subject of this entry is one T cell receptor (beta chain). The data originate from a study of blood T cell repertoires in COVID-19. J lost 4 bases, V lost 3 bases, and 5 bases had no gene match. CDR3 length: 16 residues. The germline CDR1 and CDR2 sequences are KGHSH and LQKENI. Original methodology: Amplifying reference gene primers gave estimates of nucleated cell counts. Method: immunoSEQ multiplex PCR; TCRdb's copy keeps in-frame clones and lacks some. V, J and clone size were drawn from that table, and D and trimming were deduced from the DNA. Altogether roughly 220,000 clones are present, 85% to 90% being singletons, with the ten largest covering approximately 6%.

The material sequenced was peripheral blood. The receptor's source is a man older than 75 with acute or convalescent COVID-19. This chain joins TRBV18 and TRBJ2-3; 12 nucleotides match TRBD2. The CDR3 DNA follows: TGTGCCAGCTCACCCTTGACTAGCGGGAGTGCAGATACGCAGTATTTT. The encoded protein is CASSPLTSGSADTQYF.